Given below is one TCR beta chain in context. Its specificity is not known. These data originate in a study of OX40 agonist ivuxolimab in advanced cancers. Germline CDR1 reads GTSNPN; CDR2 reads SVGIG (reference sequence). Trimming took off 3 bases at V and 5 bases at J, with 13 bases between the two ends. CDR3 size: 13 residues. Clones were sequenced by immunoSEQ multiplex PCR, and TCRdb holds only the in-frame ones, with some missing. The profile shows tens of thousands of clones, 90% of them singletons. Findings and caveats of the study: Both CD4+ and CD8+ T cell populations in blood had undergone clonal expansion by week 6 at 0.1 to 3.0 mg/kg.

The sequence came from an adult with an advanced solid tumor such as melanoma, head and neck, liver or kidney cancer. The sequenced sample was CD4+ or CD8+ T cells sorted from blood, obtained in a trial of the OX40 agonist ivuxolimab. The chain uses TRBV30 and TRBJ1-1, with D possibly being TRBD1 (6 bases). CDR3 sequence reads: CAWSTSRGTEAFF. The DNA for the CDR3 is TGTGCCTGGAGCACCAGCAGGGGAACTGAAGCTTTCTTT.